This T cell receptor (beta chain) appears in the sequencing data of a study of T-cell memory formation after mild COVID-19. Study at large: Each donor largely had its own TCR clusters.

5'RACE with constant-segment primers yielded barcoded, UMI-tagged TCR alpha and TCR beta cDNA libraries. TCRdb fed the 5' RACE reads into MiXCR, producing one record per CDR3 protein. The sample carries 300,000 to 350,000 distinct CDR3 sequences, about 13% recorded once. This CDR3 region has 11 residues. Trimming took 4 bases from V and 4 from J, leaving 8 bases between them. Per germline, CDR1 GTSNPN and CDR2 SVGIG (reference sequence). The chain combines TRBV30 with TRBJ2-7, with D tentatively TRBD1 (6 bases). This sequence originates from a man younger than 30 who had mild COVID-19 (a few samples of this study predate the infection). Cell type and time point are not known. What was sequenced was PBMCs or a T cell subset sorted from them (not recorded which). The CDR3 region is CAWTRGYEQYF. DNA for the CDR3: TGTGCCTGGACCAGGGGTTACGAGCAGTACTTC.